This TCR beta chain derives from a study of T cell changes during pregnancy in multiple sclerosis. The data were produced by immunoSEQ multiplex PCR, yet TCRdb's version contains in-frame clones alone and is incomplete. The table has under 65,000 clones, roughly 90% seen once. V lost 5 bases to trimming and J lost 5 bases; unmatched junction nucleotides: 5. The CDR3 covers 14 residues. Germline CDR1 SGHTA, CDR2 FQGNSA. The V call is TRBV7-2, the J call TRBJ1-2, with 10 bases fitting TRBD1. The origin of this receptor is a female donor in good health, enrolled as a control in a pregnancy study. The specimen was peripheral blood, collected in the first trimester of pregnancy. Here the CDR3 reads CASSRDRGGYGYTF. Here the CDR3 DNA reads TGTGCCAGCAGCCGGGACAGGGGAGGGTATGGCTACACCTTC.